The clone carrying this T cell receptor (beta chain) is labeled medium-sized. The V end was cut by 3 bases, the J end by 5 bases, with 10 bases between. The CDR3 spans 13 residues. Germline loops: CDR1 SEHNR, CDR2 FQNEAQ (reference sequence). These data originate in a study of T and B cells in COVID-19 patients. TRB rearrangements were amplified by multiplex PCR with BIOMED2 TRB-A/B primers. Using its own MiXCR run on the multiplex PCR reads, TCRdb lists one record per CDR3 protein. The table has 700 to 950 distinct CDR3 sequences, around 28% seen once; the top ten hold 33%. Each TRB amplification used roughly 230-550 ng of genomic DNA from blood.

The clonotype was recovered from a human donor with active COVID-19. Sequencing used blood. The V gene is TRBV7-9, the J gene TRBJ2-5; tentatively, D is TRBD2 (5 bases). CDR3 in amino acids: CASSLGSRETQYF. The CDR3 DNA sequence: TGTGCCAGCAGCTTGGGGAGTCGGGAGACCCAGTACTTC.